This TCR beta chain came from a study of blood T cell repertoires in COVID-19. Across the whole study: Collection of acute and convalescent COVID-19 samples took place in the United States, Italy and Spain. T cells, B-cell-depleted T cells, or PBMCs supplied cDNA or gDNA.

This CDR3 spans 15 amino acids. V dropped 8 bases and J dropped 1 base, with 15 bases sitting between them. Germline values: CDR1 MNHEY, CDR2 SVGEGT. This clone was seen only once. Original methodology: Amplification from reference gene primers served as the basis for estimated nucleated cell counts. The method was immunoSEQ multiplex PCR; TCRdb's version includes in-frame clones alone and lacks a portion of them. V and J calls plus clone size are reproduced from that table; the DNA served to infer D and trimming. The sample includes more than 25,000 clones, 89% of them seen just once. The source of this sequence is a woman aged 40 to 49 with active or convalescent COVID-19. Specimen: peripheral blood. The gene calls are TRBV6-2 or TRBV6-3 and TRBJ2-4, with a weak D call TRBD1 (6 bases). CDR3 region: CASGHRVLAKNIQYF. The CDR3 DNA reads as TGTGCCAGCGGCCACAGGGTTCTTGCCAAAAACATTCAGTACTTC.